One sample yielded the 30 T cell receptor beta chains listed below, sequenced in a study of glioma-infiltrating T cells after dendritic cell vaccination (dated by TCRdb to 2016 to 2018). The label giving this sample's time point can be read as: after dendritic cell vaccination, including at tumor progression/relapse. The library was produced with the immunoSEQ multiplex PCR assay. Not all clones reach the TCRdb copy of this immuneACCESS table, which keeps in-frame sequences only. Checked studies attribute under half of the gap to unresolved V genes and leave the rest unexplained. For this sample the table gives about 91,000 clones, of which over 75% were detected only once. 2.1% of the sample is in the top ten clones. Sequences were derived from blood, sampled after dendritic cell vaccination. All receptors come from a human donor with glioblastoma.

The sample holds a few counts of this clone. The chain employs TRBV28 and TRBJ2-2; 7 nucleotides agree with TRBD2. The V segment lost 7 bases and the J segment 6 bases; nucleotides outside the gene matches: 8. From germline, CDR1 is MDHEN and CDR2 SYDVKM. This CDR3 has 14 residues. This CDR3 is CASIKRGAPGELFF. CDR3 bases: TGTGCCAGCATAAAGCGGGGCGCGCCCGGGGAGCTGTTTTTT. The full variable domain, in which reference TRBV28 and TRBJ2-2 provide the parts outside the CDR3, is DVKVTQSSRYLVKRTGEKVFLECVQDMDHENMFWYRQDPGLGLRLIYFSYDVKMKEKGDIPEGYSVSREKKERFSLILESASTNQTSMYLCASIKRGAPGELFFGEGSRLTVL.

The V call is TRBV7-2, the J call TRBJ2-7; TRBD2 might be the D (6 bases). Trimming pared 3 bases from V and 1 base from J, leaving 10 bases between. CDR1 SGHTA and CDR2 FQGNSA come from the germline V gene. The CDR3 is 14 amino acids. The DNA for the CDR3 is TGTGCCAGCAGCTTCTCCGGGACTTCCTACGAGCAGTACGTC. This gives the protein CASSFSGTSYEQYV.

In this sample, this clone turned up once. The V gene is TRBV5-1, the J gene TRBJ1-5; D is ambiguous. There are 14 residues in the CDR3. Germline V gives CDR1 SGHRS, CDR2 YFSETQ. V lost 0 bases, J lost 4 bases, and 8 bases lay in between. The CDR3 reads CASSLDGKNQPQHF. The CDR3 region has the DNA TGCGCCAGCAGCTTGGACGGGAAAAATCAGCCCCAGCATTTT. Full variable domain (missing parts from reference TRBV5-1 and TRBJ1-5): KAGVTQTPRYLIKTRGQQVTLSCSPISGHRSVSWYQQTPGQGLQFLFEYFSETQRNKGNFPGRFSGRQFSNSRSEMNVSTLELGDSALYLCASSLDGKNQPQHFGDGTRLSIL.

The chain recombines TRBV25-1 with TRBJ2-5; 8 bases agree with TRBD2. Germline trimming cut 7 bases from V and 4 bases from J; bases unmatched to any gene: 11. Germline V gene lookup returns CDR1 MGHDK and CDR2 SYGVNS. This CDR3 spans 15 amino acids. The CDR3 nucleotides read TGTGCCAGCACAGGAGTCGTCAGCGGGAGAGAGACCCAGTACTTC. Translating gives CASTGVVSGRETQYF.

The CDR3 DNA reads TGTGCCAGCAGCGCATGGACAGGGCGCAATGAGCAGTTCTTC. It codes for CASSAWTGRNEQFF. The chain couples TRBV6-1 to TRBJ2-1; 8 nucleotides agree with TRBD1. The CDR3 is 14 residues long. J lost 6 bases, V lost 6 bases, and 7 bases had no gene match. The germline gives CDR1 MNHNS, CDR2 SASEGT.

This clone has a single count. The gene calls are TRBV19 and TRBJ1-3; no definite D call. V was cut by 7 bases and J by 1 base, with 11 bases left in between. Germline CDR1 reads LNHDA; CDR2 reads SQIVND (reference sequence). CDR3 size: 14 residues. This chain's CDR3 is CASNPSLSGNTIYF. CDR3 DNA sequence: TGTGCCAGTAATCCGAGTTTATCTGGAAACACCATATATTTT.

This chain uses TRBV7-2 with TRBJ2-2, with a weak D call TRBD2 (7 bases). Germline values: CDR1 SGHTA, CDR2 FQGNSA. The CDR3 has 16 residues. V gave up 0 bases and J gave up 2 bases, with 10 bases separating them. CDR3 residues: CASSLAGGRNTGELFF. Written as DNA, the CDR3 is TGTGCCAGCAGCTTAGCGGGGGGGCGAAACACCGGGGAGCTGTTTTTT. The entire variable domain, with the rest obtained from reference TRBV7-2 and TRBJ2-2, is as follows: GAGVSQSPSNKVTEKGKDVELRCDPISGHTALYWYRQSLGQGLEFLIYFQGNSAPDKSGLPSDRFSAERTGGSVSTLTIQRTQQEDSAVYLCASSLAGGRNTGELFFGEGSRLTVL.

The genes are TRBV19 and TRBJ1-4, with TRBD1 as a possible D gene (5 bases). The CDR3 loop spans 13 amino acids. The V end was cut by 4 bases, the J end by 5 bases, with 8 bases between. Germline CDR1 is LNHDA and CDR2 is SQIVND (reference sequence). The CDR3 region has the DNA TGTGCCAGTAGTACCCCAGGGAATGAAAAACTGTTTTTT. Protein: CASSTPGNEKLFF.

This chain links TRBV5-5 with TRBJ1-5; no reliable D call. This CDR3 is built from 15 residues. Trimming left V 0 bases short and J 0 bases short, with 7 bases between. Germline lookup yields CDR1 SGHKS and CDR2 YYEKEE (reference sequence). The CDR3 reads CASSLGLHSNQPQHF. The CDR3 DNA sequence: TGTGCCAGCAGCTTGGGGCTTCATAGCAATCAGCCCCAGCATTTT.

J is TRBJ1-1 and V is TRBV7-2, with TRBD1 identical over 7 bases. Germline V gives CDR1 SGHTA, CDR2 FQGNSA. The J segment lost 0 bases and the V segment lost 10 bases, leaving 8 bases of the junction unmatched. CDR3 size: 14 residues. The CDR3 region is CATSRGQMNTEAFF. Written as DNA, the CDR3 is TGTGCCACTTCCCGGGGACAGATGAACACTGAAGCTTTCTTT. The full variable domain, with the rest looked up from reference TRBV7-2 and TRBJ1-1, is GAGVSQSPSNKVTEKGKDVELRCDPISGHTALYWYRQSLGQGLEFLIYFQGNSAPDKSGLPSDRFSAERTGGSVSTLTIQRTQQEDSAVYLCATSRGQMNTEAFFGQGTRLTVV.

The chain carries TRBV14 and TRBJ1-1; D gene uncertain. Trimming pared 3 bases from V and 10 bases from J, leaving 15 bases between. The CDR3 extends over 13 amino acids. Looked up from germline, CDR1 is SGHDN and CDR2 is FVKESK. The CDR3 sequence is CASSHSEGLPAFF. CDR3 sequence (DNA): TGTGCCAGCAGCCATTCCGAGGGCCTCCCAGCTTTCTTT. The full variable domain, completed using reference TRBV14 and TRBJ1-1, is EAGVTQFPSHSVIEKGQTVTLRCDPISGHDNLYWYRRVMGKEIKFLLHFVKESKQDESGMPNNRFLAERTGGTYSTLKVQPAELEDSGVYFCASSHSEGLPAFFGQGTRLTVV.

This clone turned up a few times. The chain is built from TRBV6-4 and TRBJ2-7; D possibly corresponds to TRBD1 (6 bases). V was trimmed by 6 bases and J by 0 bases, leaving 15 bases between them. This CDR3 contains 15 residues. CDR1 is MRHNA, CDR2 SNTAGT, per germline. The CDR3 reads CASREQGDHSYEQYV. The CDR3 DNA reads as TGTGCCAGCAGGGAACAGGGAGATCACTCCTACGAGCAGTACGTC.

The rearrangement links TRBV5-1 to TRBJ1-5, with D tentatively TRBD1 (6 bases). In germline, CDR1 is SGHRS, CDR2 YFSETQ. There are 15 residues in the CDR3. V lost 0 bases and J 1 base, leaving 8 bases between the germline ends. The CDR3 nucleotides are TGCGCCAGCAGCTTGGAAGGGGGAAGCAATCAGCCCCAGCATTTT. This gives the protein CASSLEGGSNQPQHF. The variable domain in full, completed from reference TRBV5-1 and TRBJ1-5, reads KAGVTQTPRYLIKTRGQQVTLSCSPISGHRSVSWYQQTPGQGLQFLFEYFSETQRNKGNFPGRFSGRQFSNSRSEMNVSTLELGDSALYLCASSLEGGSNQPQHFGDGTRLSIL.

This clone occurred a few times. Germline is not matched at one junction end, which may reflect a read error. Other DNA variants within this sample encode the same CDR3. The genes are TRBV19 and TRBJ1-1, with D possibly TRBD1 on 6 matching bases. Per the germline V gene, CDR1 is LNHDA and CDR2 is SQIVND (reference sequence). The CDR3 is made up of 14 amino acids. CDR3 bases: TGCGCCAGTAGTATAGGAACAGGGCAGGGCAAAGCTTTCTTT. This gives the protein CASSIGTGQGKAFF.

The V and J genes are TRBV5-6 and TRBJ2-1; D is unclear. Germline lookup yields CDR1 SGHDT and CDR2 YYEEEE. Trimming cost V 6 bases and J 5 bases, with 18 bases left between them. CDR3 size: 15 residues. CDR3 amino acids: CASTSIDKFNNEQFF. CDR3 bases: TGTGCCAGCACCTCAATAGACAAATTCAACAATGAGCAGTTCTTC.

This clone turned up a few times. V usage is TRBV4-1 and J usage is TRBJ2-4, with 7 bases lining up with TRBD1. The trim removed 6 bases at V and 5 bases at J, leaving 10 bases unmatched. Germline-derived CDR1 and CDR2 are MGHRA and YSYEKL. CDR3 length: 15 amino acids. The CDR3 DNA reads as TGCGCCAGCAGTCAAACCGGGACAGCGGAAAACATTCAGTACTTC. This encodes CASSQTGTAENIQYF.

The chain recombines TRBV13 with TRBJ2-5; 10 bases fit TRBD2. The CDR3 consists of 14 residues. The ends lost 5 bases at V and 5 bases at J; junction bases unmatched: 5. The germline gives CDR1 PRHDT, CDR2 FYEKMQ (reference sequence). CDR3 residues: CASSTLAGVETQYF. As DNA, the CDR3 is TGTGCCAGCAGCACTCTAGCGGGAGTTGAGACCCAGTACTTC.

The chain joins TRBV29-1 to TRBJ2-1; D perhaps matches TRBD1 (6 bases). The V and J ends lost 4 bases and 4 bases respectively, with 11 bases between them. The CDR3 totals 13 residues. The germline V gene encodes CDR1 SQVTM and CDR2 ANQGSEA. CDR3 in amino acids: CSVVRDTYNEQFF. In DNA form, the CDR3 reads TGCAGCGTTGTACGGGACACTTACAATGAGCAGTTCTTC.

The genes are TRBV2 and TRBJ1-4; 7 positions match TRBD1. The CDR3 totals 13 residues. The germline V gene has CDR1 SNHLY and CDR2 FYNNEI. The V and J ends lost 6 bases and 8 bases, in that order; junction bases with no gene match: 6. CDR3 protein: CASRDQGEEKLFF. CDR3 DNA: TGTGCCAGCAGAGACCAGGGGGAGGAAAAACTGTTTTTT.

V is TRBV11-2 and J is TRBJ2-2; D gene uncertain. Germline CDR1 SGHAT, CDR2 FQNNGV. V shed 1 base and J shed 3 bases, with 9 bases lying between them. The CDR3 totals 15 residues. CDR3 protein: CASSLGFGYTGELFF. The CDR3 DNA sequence: TGTGCCAGCAGCTTAGGATTCGGGTACACCGGGGAGCTGTTTTTT.

V is TRBV25-1 and J is TRBJ1-5, with a tentative D call TRBD1 (5 bases). Per the germline V gene, CDR1 is MGHDK and CDR2 is SYGVNS. CDR3 length: 15 residues. The V gene lost 3 bases and the J gene lost 4 bases, with 13 bases spanning the gap. CDR3 coding DNA: TGTGCCAGCAGTGACCCCGGGAGGGGAAATCAGCCCCAGCATTTT. Its translation is CASSDPGRGNQPQHF.

This sequence joins TRBV4-2 and TRBJ1-4; D not resolved. The CDR3 consists of 16 residues. Trimming removed 1 base from V and 2 bases from J, with 11 bases in between. CDR1 and CDR2 (germline): LGHNA, YNFKEQ. In nucleotides, the CDR3 is TGTGCCAGCAGCCAAGCCCAACAAAACACTAATGAAAAACTGTTTTTT. This encodes CASSQAQQNTNEKLFF.

The rearrangement uses TRBV6-6 and TRBJ1-2; the D gene is possibly TRBD1 (5 bases). This CDR3 is built from 13 residues. The V end lost 7 bases, the J end lost 5 bases, and 14 bases lay between the germline ends. Germline CDR1 MNHNY, CDR2 SVGAGI (reference sequence). This CDR3 reads CASKTDAGYGYTF. For the CDR3, the DNA is TGTGCCAGCAAGACGGACGCAGGGTATGGCTACACCTTC.

The rearrangement joins TRBV29-1 to TRBJ2-5, with D hard to call. V was pared by 7 bases and J by 1 base, with 10 bases between. CDR1 is SQVTM, CDR2 ANQGSEA, per germline. CDR3 length equals 12 residues. Here the CDR3 DNA reads TGCAGCGGGAACGTAGCCCAAGAGACCCAGTACTTC. Amino acid sequence: CSGNVAQETQYF.

This clone was detected only a few times. This chain joins TRBV2 and TRBJ1-2; D perhaps matches TRBD1 (6 bases). The germline CDR1 and CDR2 sequences are SNHLY and FYNNEI. CDR3 length: 13 amino acids. Trimming removed 4 bases at V and 6 bases at J, with 12 bases between. CDR3 residues: CASSARQVHGYTF. The CDR3 DNA reads as TGTGCCAGCAGTGCAAGACAGGTCCATGGCTACACCTTC. Filled out from reference TRBV2 and TRBJ1-2, the complete variable domain reads EPEVTQTPSHQVTQMGQEVILRCVPISNHLYFYWYRQILGQKVEFLVSFYNNEISEKSEIFDDQFSVERPDGSNFTLKIRSTKLEDSAMYFCASSARQVHGYTFGSGTRLTVV.

The genes are TRBV9 and TRBJ2-1; D may be TRBD2 (5 bases). The CDR3 contains 16 residues. Trimming removed 0 bases at V and 7 bases at J, with 17 bases between. Looked up from germline, CDR1 is SGDLS and CDR2 is YYNGEE. DNA of the CDR3: TGTGCCAGCAGCGTAGCGGGCGGATACGGGAAGAATGAGCAGTTCTTC. As protein: CASSVAGGYGKNEQFF.

The sample holds a few counts of this clone. The J gene is TRBJ2-3, the V gene TRBV5-1; D might be TRBD2 (6 bases). V lost 0 bases, J lost 4 bases, and 12 bases lay in between. This CDR3 is built from 15 residues. CDR1 SGHRS and CDR2 YFSETQ come from the germline V gene. The CDR3 reads CASSLEFREADTQYF. The DNA for the CDR3 is TGCGCCAGCAGCTTGGAGTTTAGGGAGGCAGATACGCAGTATTTT.

V gene TRBV29-1 combines with J gene TRBJ1-5; 7 bases map to TRBD1. V shed 1 base and J 3 bases; nucleotides not matched to a gene: 3. CDR1 is SQVTM, CDR2 ANQGSEA, per germline. This CDR3 spans 14 amino acids. The CDR3 loop reads CSVEGQGSNQPQHF. The DNA for the CDR3 is TGCAGCGTTGAAGGACAGGGCTCCAATCAGCCCCAGCATTTT.

The chain combines TRBV7-2 with TRBJ1-3; unclear D gene. The CDR3 has 15 amino acids. V was shortened by 0 bases and J by 2 bases, with 8 bases between the two germline ends. Germline values: CDR1 SGHTA, CDR2 FQGNSA. CDR3 residues: CASSLASGPGNTIYF. CDR3 bases: TGTGCCAGCAGCTTAGCGTCTGGGCCTGGAAACACCATATATTTT.

V usage is TRBV28 and J usage is TRBJ2-2; TRBD1 matches at 7 bases. Trimming at V came to 4 bases and at J to 2 bases, leaving 4 bases not matched to a gene. CDR3 length: 15 amino acids. Germline V gives CDR1 MDHEN, CDR2 SYDVKM. The CDR3 coding sequence is TGTGCCAGCAGTTCACCAGGGGGTAACACCGGGGAGCTGTTTTTT. It specifies CASSSPGGNTGELFF.